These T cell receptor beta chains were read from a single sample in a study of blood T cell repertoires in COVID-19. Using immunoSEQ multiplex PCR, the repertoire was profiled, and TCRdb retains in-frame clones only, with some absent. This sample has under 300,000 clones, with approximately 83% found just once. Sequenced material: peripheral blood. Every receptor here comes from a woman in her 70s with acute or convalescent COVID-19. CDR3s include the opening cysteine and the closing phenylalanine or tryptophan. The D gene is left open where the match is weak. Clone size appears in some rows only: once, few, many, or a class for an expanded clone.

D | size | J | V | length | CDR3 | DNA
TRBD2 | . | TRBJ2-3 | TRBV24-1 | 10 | CATKGTSWHF | TGTGCCACCAAAGGGACTAGCTGGCATTTT
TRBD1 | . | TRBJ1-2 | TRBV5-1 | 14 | CASSSRTGNYGYTF | TGCGCCAGCAGCTCCCGGACAGGGAACTATGGCTACACCTTC
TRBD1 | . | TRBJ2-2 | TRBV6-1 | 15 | CASILGQTNTGELFF | TGTGCCAGCATCCTGGGACAGACGAACACCGGGGAGCTGTTTTTT
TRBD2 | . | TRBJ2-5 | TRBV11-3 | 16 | CASSSGLAGGLETQYF | TGTGCCAGCAGCTCTGGACTAGCGGGGGGGCTGGAGACCCAGTACTTC
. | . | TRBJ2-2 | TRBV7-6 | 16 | CASSYLSGLNTGELFF | TGTGCCAGCAGCTACCTTAGCGGACTGAACACCGGGGAGCTGTTTTTT
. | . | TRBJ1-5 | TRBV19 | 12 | CASGQPNQPQHF | TGTGCCTCCGGACAGCCTAATCAGCCCCAGCATTTT
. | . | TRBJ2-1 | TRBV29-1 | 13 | CSAGLRLYNEQFF | TGCAGCGCCGGTCTCCGACTATACAATGAGCAGTTCTTC
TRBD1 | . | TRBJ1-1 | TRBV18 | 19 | CASSPRAGRAGGLNTEAFF | TGTGCCAGCTCGCCACGAGCCGGCAGGGCAGGGGGCCTGAACACTGAAGCTTTCTTT
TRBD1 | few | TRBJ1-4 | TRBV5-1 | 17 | CASSVQGTGVANEKLFF | TGCGCCAGCAGCGTACAGGGGACAGGGGTGGCTAATGAAAAACTGTTTTTT
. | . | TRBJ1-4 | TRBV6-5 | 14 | CASSFRGLNEKLFF | TGTGCCAGCAGTTTCCGAGGTCTTAATGAAAAACTGTTTTTT
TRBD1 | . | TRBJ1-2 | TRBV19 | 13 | CAAHRQGGYGYTF | TGTGCCGCCCACAGACAGGGGGGCTATGGCTACACCTTC
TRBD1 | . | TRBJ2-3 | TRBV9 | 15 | CASSVWGQASDTQYF | TGTGCCAGCAGCGTATGGGGACAGGCATCAGATACGCAGTATTTT
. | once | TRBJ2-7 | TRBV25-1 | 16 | CASSEFSGGSLYEQYF | TGTGCCAGCAGTGAATTCAGCGGAGGGTCGCTTTACGAGCAGTACTTC
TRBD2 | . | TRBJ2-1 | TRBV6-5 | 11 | CASTSGGEQFF | TGTGCCAGCACATCGGGAGGTGAGCAGTTCTTC
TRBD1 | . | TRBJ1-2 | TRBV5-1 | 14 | CASSPTGINYGYTF | TGCGCCAGCAGCCCGACAGGGATTAACTATGGCTACACCTTC